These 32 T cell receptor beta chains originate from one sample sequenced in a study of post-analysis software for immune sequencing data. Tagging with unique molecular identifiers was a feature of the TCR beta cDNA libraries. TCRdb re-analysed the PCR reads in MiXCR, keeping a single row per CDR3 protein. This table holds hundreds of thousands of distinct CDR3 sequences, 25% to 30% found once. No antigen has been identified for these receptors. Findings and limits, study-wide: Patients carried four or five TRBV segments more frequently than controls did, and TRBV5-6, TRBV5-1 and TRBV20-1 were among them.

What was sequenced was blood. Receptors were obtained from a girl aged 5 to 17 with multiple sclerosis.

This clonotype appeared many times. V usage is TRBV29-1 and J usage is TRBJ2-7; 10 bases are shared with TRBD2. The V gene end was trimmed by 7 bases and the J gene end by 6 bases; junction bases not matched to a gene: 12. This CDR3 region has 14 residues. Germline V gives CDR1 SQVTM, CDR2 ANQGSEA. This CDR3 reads CSGTSGDISGEQYF. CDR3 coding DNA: TGCAGCGGCACTAGCGGGGATATTAGCGGCGAGCAGTACTTC.

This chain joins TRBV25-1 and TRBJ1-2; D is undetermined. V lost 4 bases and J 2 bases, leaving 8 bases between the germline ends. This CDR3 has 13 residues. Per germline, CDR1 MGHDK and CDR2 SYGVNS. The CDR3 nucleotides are TGTGCCAGCAGTGGAGGGCGGAACTATGGCTACACCTTC. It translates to CASSGGRNYGYTF.

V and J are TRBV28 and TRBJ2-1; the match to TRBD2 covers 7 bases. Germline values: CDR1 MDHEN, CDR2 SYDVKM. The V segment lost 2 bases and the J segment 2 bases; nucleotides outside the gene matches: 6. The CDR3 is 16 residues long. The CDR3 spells CASSLAGLGPYNEQFF. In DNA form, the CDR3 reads TGTGCCAGCAGTTTAGCTGGACTAGGTCCCTACAATGAGCAGTTCTTC.

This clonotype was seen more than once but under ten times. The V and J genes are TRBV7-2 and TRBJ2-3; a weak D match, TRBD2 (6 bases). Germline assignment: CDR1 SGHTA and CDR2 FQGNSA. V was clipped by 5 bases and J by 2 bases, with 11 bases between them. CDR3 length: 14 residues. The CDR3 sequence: CASSMGTSTDTQYF. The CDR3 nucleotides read TGTGCCAGCAGCATGGGGACTTCCACAGATACGCAGTATTTT.

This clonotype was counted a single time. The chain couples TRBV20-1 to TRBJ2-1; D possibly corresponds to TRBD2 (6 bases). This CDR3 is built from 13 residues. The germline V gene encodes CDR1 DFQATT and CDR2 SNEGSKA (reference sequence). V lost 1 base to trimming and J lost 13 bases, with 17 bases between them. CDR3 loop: CSARANVRAGQFF. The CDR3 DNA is TGCAGTGCTAGAGCCAACGTACGAGCGGGCCAGTTCTTC.

CDR3 nucleotides: TGTGCCAGCAGTCTCCAACTAGCGGGTGGTCGTGAGGAGCAGTTCTTC. Translation gives CASSLQLAGGREEQFF. The V and J genes are TRBV12-3 or TRBV12-4 and TRBJ2-1; 9 bases fit TRBD2. J gave up 10 bases and V 5 bases, and 15 bases lay outside the gene matches. This CDR3 is built from 16 residues.

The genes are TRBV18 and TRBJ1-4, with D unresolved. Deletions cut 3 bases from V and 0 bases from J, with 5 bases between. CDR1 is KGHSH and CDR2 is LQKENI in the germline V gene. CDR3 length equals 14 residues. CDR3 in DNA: TGTGCCAGCTCACCGCCAGCAACTAATGAAAAACTGTTTTTT. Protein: CASSPPATNEKLFF.

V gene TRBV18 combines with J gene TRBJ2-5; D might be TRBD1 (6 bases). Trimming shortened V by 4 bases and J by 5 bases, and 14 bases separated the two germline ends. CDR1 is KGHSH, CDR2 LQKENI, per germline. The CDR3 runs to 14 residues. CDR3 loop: CASSRYREVETQYF. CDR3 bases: TGTGCCAGCTCACGTTACAGGGAAGTGGAGACCCAGTACTTC.

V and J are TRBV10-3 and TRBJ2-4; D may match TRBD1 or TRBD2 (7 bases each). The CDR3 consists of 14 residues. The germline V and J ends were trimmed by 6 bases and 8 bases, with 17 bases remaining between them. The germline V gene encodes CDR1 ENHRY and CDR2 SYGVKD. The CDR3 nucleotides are TGTGCCATCAGGGAACAGGGGAGGGAGGACATTCAGTACTTC. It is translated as CAIREQGREDIQYF.

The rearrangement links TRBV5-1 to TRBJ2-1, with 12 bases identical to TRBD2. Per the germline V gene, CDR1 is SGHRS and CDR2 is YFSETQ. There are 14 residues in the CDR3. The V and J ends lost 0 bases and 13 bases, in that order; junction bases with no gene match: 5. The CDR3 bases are TGCGCCAGCAGCTTGGAGGGACTAGCGGGTACTCAGTTCTTC. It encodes CASSLEGLAGTQFF.

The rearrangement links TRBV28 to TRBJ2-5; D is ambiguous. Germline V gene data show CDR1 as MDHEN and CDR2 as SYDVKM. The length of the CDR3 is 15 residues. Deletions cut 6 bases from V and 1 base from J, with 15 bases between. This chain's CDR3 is CASRPLVETQETQYF. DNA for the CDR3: TGTGCCAGCAGGCCCCTCGTGGAGACCCAAGAGACCCAGTACTTC.

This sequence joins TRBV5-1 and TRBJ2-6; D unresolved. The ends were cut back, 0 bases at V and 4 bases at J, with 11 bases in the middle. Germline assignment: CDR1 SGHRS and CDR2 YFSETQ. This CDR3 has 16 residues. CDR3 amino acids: CASSLGSGAGANVLTF. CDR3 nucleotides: TGCGCCAGCAGCTTGGGTTCAGGTGCCGGGGCCAACGTCCTGACTTTC.

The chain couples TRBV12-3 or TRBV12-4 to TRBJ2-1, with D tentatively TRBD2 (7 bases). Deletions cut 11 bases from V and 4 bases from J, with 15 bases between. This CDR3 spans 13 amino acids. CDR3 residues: CALGRGSYNEQFF. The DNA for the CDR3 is TGTGCCCTTGGGAGGGGGTCTTACAATGAGCAGTTCTTC.

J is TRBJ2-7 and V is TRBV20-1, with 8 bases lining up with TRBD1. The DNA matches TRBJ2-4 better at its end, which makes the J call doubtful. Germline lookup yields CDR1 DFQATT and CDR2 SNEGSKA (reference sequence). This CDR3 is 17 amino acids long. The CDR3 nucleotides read TGCAGTGCTAGAGATCTCAGGGGGCGCGGGTCCAAAAACATTCAGTACTTC. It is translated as CSARDLRGRGSKNIQYF.

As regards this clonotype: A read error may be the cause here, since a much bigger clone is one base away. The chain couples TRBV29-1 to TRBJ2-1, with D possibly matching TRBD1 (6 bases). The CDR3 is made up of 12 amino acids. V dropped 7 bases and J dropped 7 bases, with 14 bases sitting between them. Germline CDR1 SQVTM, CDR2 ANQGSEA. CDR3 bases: TGCAGCGGGGGGTCCCAGGGGAATGAGCAGTTCTTC. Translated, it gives CSGGSQGNEQFF.

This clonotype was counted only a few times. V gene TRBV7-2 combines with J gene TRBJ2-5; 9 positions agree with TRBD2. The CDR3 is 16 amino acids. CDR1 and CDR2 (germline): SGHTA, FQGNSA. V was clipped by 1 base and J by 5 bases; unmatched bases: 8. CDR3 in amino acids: CASSLEGSGSIETQYF. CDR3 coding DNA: TGTGCCAGCAGCTTAGAGGGTAGCGGGAGTATCGAGACCCAGTACTTC.

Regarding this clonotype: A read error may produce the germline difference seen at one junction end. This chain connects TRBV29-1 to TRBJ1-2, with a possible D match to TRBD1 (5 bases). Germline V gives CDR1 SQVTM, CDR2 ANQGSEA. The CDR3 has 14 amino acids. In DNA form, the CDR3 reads TGCAGCGCTGAAGGGAGGGGCTCTAACTATGGCTACACCTTC. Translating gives CSAEGRGSNYGYTF.

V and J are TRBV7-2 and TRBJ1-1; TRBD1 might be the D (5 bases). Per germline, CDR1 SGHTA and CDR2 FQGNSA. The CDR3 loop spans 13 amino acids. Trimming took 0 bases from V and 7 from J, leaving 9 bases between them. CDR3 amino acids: CASSLARDGEAFF. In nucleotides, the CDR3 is TGTGCCAGCAGCTTAGCCCGGGACGGTGAAGCTTTCTTT.

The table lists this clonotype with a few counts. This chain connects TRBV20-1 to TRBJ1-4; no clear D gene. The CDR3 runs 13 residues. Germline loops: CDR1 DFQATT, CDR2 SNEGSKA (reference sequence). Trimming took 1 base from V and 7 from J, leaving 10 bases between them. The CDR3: CSARGAPVEKLFF. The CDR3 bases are TGCAGTGCTAGAGGGGCCCCGGTTGAAAAACTGTTTTTT.

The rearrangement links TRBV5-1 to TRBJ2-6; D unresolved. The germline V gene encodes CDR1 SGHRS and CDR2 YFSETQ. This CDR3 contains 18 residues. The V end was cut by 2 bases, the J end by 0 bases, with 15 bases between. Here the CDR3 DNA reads TGCGCCAGCAGCTTTTCTTCTCGGACGAACTCTGGGGCCAACGTCCTGACTTTC. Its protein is CASSFSSRTNSGANVLTF. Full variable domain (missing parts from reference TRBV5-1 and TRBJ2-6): KAGVTQTPRYLIKTRGQQVTLSCSPISGHRSVSWYQQTPGQGLQFLFEYFSETQRNKGNFPGRFSGRQFSNSRSEMNVSTLELGDSALYLCASSFSSRTNSGANVLTFGAGSRLTVL.

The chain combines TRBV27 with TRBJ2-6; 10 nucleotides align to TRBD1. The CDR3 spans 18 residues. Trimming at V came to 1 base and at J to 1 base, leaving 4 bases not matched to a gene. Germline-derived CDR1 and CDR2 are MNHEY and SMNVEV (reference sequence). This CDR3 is CASSLWGQGSSGANVLTF. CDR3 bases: TGTGCCAGCAGTTTATGGGGACAGGGGTCGTCTGGGGCCAACGTCCTGACTTTC.

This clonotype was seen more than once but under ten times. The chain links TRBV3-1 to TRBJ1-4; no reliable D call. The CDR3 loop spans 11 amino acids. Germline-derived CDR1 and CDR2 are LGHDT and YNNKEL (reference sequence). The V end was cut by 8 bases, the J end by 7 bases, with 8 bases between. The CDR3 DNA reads TGTGCCAGCCGGCGGGGTGAAAAACTGTTTTTT. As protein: CASRRGEKLFF.

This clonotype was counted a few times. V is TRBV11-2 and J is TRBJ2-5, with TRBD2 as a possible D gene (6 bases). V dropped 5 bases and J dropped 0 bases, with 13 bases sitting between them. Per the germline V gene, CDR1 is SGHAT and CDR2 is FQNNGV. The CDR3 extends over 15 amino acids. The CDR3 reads CASSRGGSDQETQYF. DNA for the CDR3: TGTGCCAGCAGCCGCGGAGGGTCCGACCAAGAGACCCAGTACTTC.

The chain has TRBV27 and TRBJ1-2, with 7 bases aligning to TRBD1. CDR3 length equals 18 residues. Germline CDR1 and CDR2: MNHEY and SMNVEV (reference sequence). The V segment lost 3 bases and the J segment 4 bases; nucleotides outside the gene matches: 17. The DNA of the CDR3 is TGTGCCAGCAGTTTCAGGGAAACCGGGACAGCGGCCCTCTATGGCTACACCTTC. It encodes CASSFRETGTAALYGYTF.

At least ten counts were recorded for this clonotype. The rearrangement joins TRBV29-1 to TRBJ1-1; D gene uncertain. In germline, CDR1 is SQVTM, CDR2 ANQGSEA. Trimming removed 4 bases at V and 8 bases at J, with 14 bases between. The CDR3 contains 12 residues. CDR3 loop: CSVGAEGREAFF. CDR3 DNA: TGCAGCGTTGGGGCAGAGGGAAGAGAAGCTTTCTTT.

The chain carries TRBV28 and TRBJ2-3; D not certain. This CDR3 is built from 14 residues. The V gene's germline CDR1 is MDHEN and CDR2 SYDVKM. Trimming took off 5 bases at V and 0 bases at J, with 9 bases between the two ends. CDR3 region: CASSAEGSTDTQYF. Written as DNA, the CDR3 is TGTGCCAGCAGTGCAGAAGGGAGCACAGATACGCAGTATTTT.

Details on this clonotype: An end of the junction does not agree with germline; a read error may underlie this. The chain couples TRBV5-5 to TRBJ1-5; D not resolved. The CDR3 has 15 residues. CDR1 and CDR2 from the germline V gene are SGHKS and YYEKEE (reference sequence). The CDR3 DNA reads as TGTGCCGGCAGCTTTAGGACGGATAGCAATCAGCCCCAGCATTTT. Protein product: CAGSFRTDSNQPQHF.

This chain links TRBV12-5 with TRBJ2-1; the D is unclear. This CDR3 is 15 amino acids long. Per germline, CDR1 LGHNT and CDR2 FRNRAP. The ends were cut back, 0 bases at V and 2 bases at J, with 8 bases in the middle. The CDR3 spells CASGLVAGPYNEQFF. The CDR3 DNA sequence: TGTGCTAGTGGTTTGGTTGCCGGGCCCTACAATGAGCAGTTCTTC.

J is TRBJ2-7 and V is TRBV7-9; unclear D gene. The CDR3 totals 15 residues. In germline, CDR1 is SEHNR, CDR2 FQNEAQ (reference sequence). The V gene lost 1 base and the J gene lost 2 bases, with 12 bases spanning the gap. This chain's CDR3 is CASSLGNRNPYEQYF. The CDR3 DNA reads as TGTGCCAGCAGCTTAGGGAACCGGAACCCCTACGAGCAGTACTTC.

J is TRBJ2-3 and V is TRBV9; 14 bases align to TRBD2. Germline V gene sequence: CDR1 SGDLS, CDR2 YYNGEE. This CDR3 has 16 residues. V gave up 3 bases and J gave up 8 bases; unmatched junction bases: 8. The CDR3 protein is CASSEGTSGGLGTQYF. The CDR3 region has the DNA TGTGCCAGCAGCGAGGGGACTAGCGGGGGTTTAGGTACGCAGTATTTT.

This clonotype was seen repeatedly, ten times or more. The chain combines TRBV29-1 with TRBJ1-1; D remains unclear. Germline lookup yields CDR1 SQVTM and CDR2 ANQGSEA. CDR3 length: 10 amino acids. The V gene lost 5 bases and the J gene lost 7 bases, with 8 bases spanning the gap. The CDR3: CSVKGVEAFF. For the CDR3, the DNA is TGCAGCGTTAAGGGTGTTGAAGCTTTCTTT.

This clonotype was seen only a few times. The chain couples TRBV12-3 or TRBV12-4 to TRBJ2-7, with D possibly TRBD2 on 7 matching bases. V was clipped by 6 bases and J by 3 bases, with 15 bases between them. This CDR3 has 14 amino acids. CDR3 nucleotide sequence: TGTGCCAGCAGCCCACGGGGGGCATTCTACGAGCAGTACTTC. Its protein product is CASSPRGAFYEQYF.